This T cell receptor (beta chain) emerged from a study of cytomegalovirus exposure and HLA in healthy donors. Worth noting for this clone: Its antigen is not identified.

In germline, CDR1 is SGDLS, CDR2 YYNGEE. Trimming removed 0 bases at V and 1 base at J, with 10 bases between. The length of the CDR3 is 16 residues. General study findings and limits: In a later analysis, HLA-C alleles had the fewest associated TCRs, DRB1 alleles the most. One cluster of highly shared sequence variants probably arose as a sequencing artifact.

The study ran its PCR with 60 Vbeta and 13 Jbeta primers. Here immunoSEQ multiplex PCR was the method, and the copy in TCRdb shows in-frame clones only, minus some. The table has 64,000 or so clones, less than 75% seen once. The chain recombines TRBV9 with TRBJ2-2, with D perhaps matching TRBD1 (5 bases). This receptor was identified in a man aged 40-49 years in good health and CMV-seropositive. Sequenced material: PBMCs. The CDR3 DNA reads TGTGCCAGCAGCGTAGCCCTGACAGTGAACACCGGGGAGCTGTTTTTT. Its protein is CASSVALTVNTGELFF.